This record covers a single T cell receptor (beta chain). The antigen is unknown. This sample was taken from a study of cytomegalovirus exposure and HLA in healthy donors. Whole-study context: A subsequent analysis stated that the 100 to 150 validation repertoires were run on the same platform as the roughly 700 first-cohort repertoires. Notes on the study in general: Using the classifier, cytomegalovirus status was reportedly diagnosed with high specificity and sensitivity.

Produced via immunoSEQ multiplex PCR; TCRdb's table is partial and in-frame only. The table lists roughly 43,000 clones, 90% to 95% of them singletons, with less than 6.5% in the top ten. The CDR3 has 11 amino acids. Trimming pared 6 bases from V and 9 bases from J, leaving 11 bases between. Germline V gene lookup returns CDR1 MNHEY and CDR2 SVGAGI. The validation cohort, a group of 120 subjects, included the donors and was separate from the roughly 670-subject first cohort. The specimen sequenced was PBMCs. This TCR was recovered from a man younger than 30 in good health and CMV-seronegative. The rearrangement uses TRBV6-5 and TRBJ2-5; TRBD1 is a possible D gene (6 bases). The CDR3 sequence: CASRNEGAQYF. In DNA form, the CDR3 reads TGTGCCAGCAGAAACGAGGGGGCCCAGTACTTC.